This note documents a single T cell receptor beta chain sequence. Its specificity is unknown. PCR primers comprised 60 Vbeta and 13 Jbeta primers. The assay was immunoSEQ multiplex PCR, and TCRdb's table has in-frame clones only and misses some. The table includes about 160,000 clones, 84% detected once. The data were taken from a study of cytomegalovirus exposure and HLA in healthy donors. The CDR3 is made up of 15 amino acids. V dropped 0 bases and J dropped 2 bases, with 8 bases sitting between them. Germline V gene lookup returns CDR1 LNHDA and CDR2 SQIVND (reference sequence). General study findings and limits: In a later analysis, an Asian-associated ancestry cluster reportedly showed fewer N-insertions than the approximately 610-donor mean. Accurate prediction of HLA-A and HLA-B alleles (for most subjects) was reportedly achieved from TCR beta sequences. Researchers catalogued approximately 160 TCR beta chains as cytomegalovirus-associated.

The receptor was derived from a man over 45 in good health and CMV-seropositive. The V call is TRBV19, the J call TRBJ1-5, with D uncertain. The material sequenced was PBMCs. CDR3 region: CASSIEAGGNQPQHF. In DNA, the CDR3 is TGTGCCAGTAGTATAGAGGCAGGCGGCAATCAGCCCCAGCATTTT.